The 5 T cell receptor beta chains reported below all come from one sample, sequenced in a study of T cell responses to AZD1222 COVID-19 vaccine. Assay used: immunoSEQ multiplex PCR; TCRdb lists only in-frame clones, some missing. The data show roughly 50,000 clones, approximately 88% seen once. The specimen comprised peripheral blood, sampled on day 0 of AZD1222 vaccination. Source of these receptors: an adult in good health.

This sequence joins TRBV19 and TRBJ2-4, with 7 bases aligning to TRBD1. CDR3 length equals 14 residues. The germline V gene encodes CDR1 LNHDA and CDR2 SQIVND (reference sequence). Germline trimming cut 6 bases from V and 3 bases from J; bases unmatched to any gene: 5. The CDR3 spells CASRGTAYKNIQYF. The CDR3 DNA reads TGTGCCAGTAGGGGGACAGCCTACAAAAACATTCAGTACTTC.

The chain combines TRBV7-6 with TRBJ2-2, with 10 bases identical to TRBD2. Germline V CDR1 and CDR2: SGHVS, FNYEAQ. This CDR3 contains 15 residues. With V trimmed by 1 base and J by 5 bases, 1 base remained unmatched. In DNA form, the CDR3 reads TGTGCCAGCAGCTTAGTAGCGGGAGGTACCGGGGAGCTGTTTTTT. It specifies CASSLVAGGTGELFF.

This chain's CDR3 is CASRTTGGHYNEQFF. CDR3 nucleotide sequence: TGCGCCAGCCGCACGACGGGAGGGCACTACAATGAGCAGTTCTTC. The chain carries TRBV5-1 and TRBJ2-1, with 8 bases fitting TRBD2. V was clipped by 7 bases and J by 3 bases; unmatched bases: 9. This CDR3 is 15 amino acids long. Per the germline V gene, CDR1 is SGHRS and CDR2 is YFSETQ.

Here the CDR3 reads CASSSRQVSAYEQYF. Written as DNA, the CDR3 is TGTGCCAGCAGCTCCCGCCAGGTTAGCGCCTACGAGCAGTACTTC. The chain couples TRBV7-2 to TRBJ2-7; D may be TRBD2 (5 bases). Trimming stripped 4 bases from V and 2 bases from J, with 15 bases between. Germline CDR1 and CDR2: SGHTA and FQGNSA. This CDR3 comprises 15 residues. The full variable domain, its missing parts supplied by reference TRBV7-2 and TRBJ2-7, is GAGVSQSPSNKVTEKGKDVELRCDPISGHTALYWYRQSLGQGLEFLIYFQGNSAPDKSGLPSDRFSAERTGGSVSTLTIQRTQQEDSAVYLCASSSRQVSAYEQYFGPGTRLTVT.

The chain combines TRBV3-1 (or the pseudogene TRBV3-2) with TRBJ2-1; 9 nucleotides align to TRBD2. Trimming took 4 bases from V and 0 from J; bases not matched to a gene: 1. CDR1 is LGHDT, CDR2 YNNKEL, per germline (reference sequence). The CDR3 runs to 15 residues. CDR3 DNA sequence: TGTGCCAGCAGCCGAGCGGGGGGCTCCTACAATGAGCAGTTCTTC. Protein product: CASSRAGGSYNEQFF.